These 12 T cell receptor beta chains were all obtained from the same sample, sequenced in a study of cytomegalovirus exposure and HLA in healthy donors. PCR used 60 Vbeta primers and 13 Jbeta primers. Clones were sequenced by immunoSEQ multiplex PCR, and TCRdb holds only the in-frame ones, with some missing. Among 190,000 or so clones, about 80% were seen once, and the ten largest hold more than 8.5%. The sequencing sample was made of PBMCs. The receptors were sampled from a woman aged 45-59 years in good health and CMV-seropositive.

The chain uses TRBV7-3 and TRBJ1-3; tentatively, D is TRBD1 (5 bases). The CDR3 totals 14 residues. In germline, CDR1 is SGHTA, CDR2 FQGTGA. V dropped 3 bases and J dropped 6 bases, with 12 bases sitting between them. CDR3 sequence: CASSFGGGTNTIYF. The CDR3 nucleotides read TGTGCCAGCAGCTTCGGGGGGGGAACAAACACCATATATTTT.

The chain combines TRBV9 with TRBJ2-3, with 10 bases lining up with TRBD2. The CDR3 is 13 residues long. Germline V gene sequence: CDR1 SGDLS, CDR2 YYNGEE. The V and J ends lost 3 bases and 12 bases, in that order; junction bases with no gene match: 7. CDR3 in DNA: TGTGCCAGCAGCGCTATGAGCGGGGGGGGCCAGTATTTT. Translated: CASSAMSGGGQYF.

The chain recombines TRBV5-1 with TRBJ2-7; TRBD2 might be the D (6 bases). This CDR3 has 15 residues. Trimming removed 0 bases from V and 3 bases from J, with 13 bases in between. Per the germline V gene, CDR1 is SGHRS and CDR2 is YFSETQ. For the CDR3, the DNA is TGCGCCAGCAGCTTGGGGCCCGGCGGGGTCTACGAGCAGTACTTC. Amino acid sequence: CASSLGPGGVYEQYF. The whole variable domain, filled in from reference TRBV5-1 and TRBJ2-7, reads KAGVTQTPRYLIKTRGQQVTLSCSPISGHRSVSWYQQTPGQGLQFLFEYFSETQRNKGNFPGRFSGRQFSNSRSEMNVSTLELGDSALYLCASSLGPGGVYEQYFGPGTRLTVT.

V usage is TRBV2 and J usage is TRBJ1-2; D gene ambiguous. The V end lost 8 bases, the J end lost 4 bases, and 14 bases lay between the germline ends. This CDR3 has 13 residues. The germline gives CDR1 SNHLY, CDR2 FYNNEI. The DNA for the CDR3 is TGTGCCAGCTCGTCCCACCCGGGCTATGGCTACACCTTC. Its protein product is CASSSHPGYGYTF. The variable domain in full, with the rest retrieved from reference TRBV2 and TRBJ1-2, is EPEVTQTPSHQVTQMGQEVILRCVPISNHLYFYWYRQILGQKVEFLVSFYNNEISEKSEIFDDQFSVERPDGSNFTLKIRSTKLEDSAMYFCASSSHPGYGYTFGSGTRLTVV.

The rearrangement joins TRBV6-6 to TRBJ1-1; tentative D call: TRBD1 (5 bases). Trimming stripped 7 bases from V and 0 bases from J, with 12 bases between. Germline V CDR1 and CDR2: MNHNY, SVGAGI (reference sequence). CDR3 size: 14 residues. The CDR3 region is CASIFGGVNTEAFF. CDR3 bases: TGTGCCAGCATCTTTGGGGGGGTGAACACTGAAGCTTTCTTT.

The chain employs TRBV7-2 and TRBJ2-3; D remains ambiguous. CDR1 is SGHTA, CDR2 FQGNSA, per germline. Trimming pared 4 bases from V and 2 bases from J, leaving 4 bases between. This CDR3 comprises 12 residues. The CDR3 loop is CASSSYTDTQYF. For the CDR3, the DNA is TGTGCCAGCAGCTCCTACACAGATACGCAGTATTTT.

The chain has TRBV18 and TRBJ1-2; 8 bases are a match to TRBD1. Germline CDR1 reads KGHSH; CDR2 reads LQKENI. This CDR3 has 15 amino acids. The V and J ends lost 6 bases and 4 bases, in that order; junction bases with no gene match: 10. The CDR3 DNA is TGTGCCAGCTCTACATCCGGGACAGGTACCTATGGCTACACCTTC. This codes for CASSTSGTGTYGYTF.

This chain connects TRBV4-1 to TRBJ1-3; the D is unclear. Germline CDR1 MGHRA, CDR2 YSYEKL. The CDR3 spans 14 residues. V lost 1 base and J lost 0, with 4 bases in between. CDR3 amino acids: CASSQVISGNTIYF. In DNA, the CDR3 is TGCGCCAGCAGCCAAGTCATCTCTGGAAACACCATATATTTT.

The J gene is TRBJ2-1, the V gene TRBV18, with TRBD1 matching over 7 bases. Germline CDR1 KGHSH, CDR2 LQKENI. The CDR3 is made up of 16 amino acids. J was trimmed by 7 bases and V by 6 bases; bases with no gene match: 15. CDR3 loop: CASSSLIDRVLNEQFF. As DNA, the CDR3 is TGTGCCAGCTCTTCCTTAATTGACAGGGTCCTAAATGAGCAGTTCTTC.

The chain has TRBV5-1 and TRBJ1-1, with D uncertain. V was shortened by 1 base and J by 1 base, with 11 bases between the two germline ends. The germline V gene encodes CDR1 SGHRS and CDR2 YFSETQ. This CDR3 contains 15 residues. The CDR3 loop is CASSLLLEPNTEAFF. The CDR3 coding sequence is TGCGCCAGCAGCTTGTTACTGGAGCCGAACACTGAAGCTTTCTTT. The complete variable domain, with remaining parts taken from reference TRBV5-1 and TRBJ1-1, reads KAGVTQTPRYLIKTRGQQVTLSCSPISGHRSVSWYQQTPGQGLQFLFEYFSETQRNKGNFPGRFSGRQFSNSRSEMNVSTLELGDSALYLCASSLLLEPNTEAFFGQGTRLTVV.

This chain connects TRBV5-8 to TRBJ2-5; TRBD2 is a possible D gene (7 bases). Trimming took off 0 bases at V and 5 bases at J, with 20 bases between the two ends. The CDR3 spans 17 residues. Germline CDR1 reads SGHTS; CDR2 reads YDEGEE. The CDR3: CASSLAWGGAQKETQYF. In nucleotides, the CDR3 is TGTGCCAGCAGCTTGGCCTGGGGGGGGGCCCAAAAGGAGACCCAGTACTTC.

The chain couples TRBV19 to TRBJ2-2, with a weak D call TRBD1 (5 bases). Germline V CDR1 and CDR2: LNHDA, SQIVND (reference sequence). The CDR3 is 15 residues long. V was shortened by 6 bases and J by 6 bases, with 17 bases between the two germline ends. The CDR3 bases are TGTGCCAGTAGCTTTGGGGCGCGCAGGGCCGGGGAGCTGTTTTTT. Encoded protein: CASSFGARRAGELFF.